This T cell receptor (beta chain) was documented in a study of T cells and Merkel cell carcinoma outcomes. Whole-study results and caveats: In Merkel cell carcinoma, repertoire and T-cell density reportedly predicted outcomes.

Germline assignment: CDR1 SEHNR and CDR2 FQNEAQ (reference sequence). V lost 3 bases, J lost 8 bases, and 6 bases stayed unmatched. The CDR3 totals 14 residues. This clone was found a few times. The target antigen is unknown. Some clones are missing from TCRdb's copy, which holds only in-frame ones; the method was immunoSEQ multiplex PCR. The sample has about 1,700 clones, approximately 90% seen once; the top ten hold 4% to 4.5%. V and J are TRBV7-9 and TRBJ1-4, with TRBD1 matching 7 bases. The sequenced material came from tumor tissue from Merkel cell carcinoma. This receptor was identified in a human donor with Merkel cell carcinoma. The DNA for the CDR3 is TGTGCCAGCAGCTTGCTAACAGGGGAAGAAAAACTGTTTTTT. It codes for CASSLLTGEEKLFF.